The clone carrying this T cell receptor beta chain showed up just a few times. Profiling relied on immunoSEQ multiplex PCR, and the TCRdb table lists in-frame clones only, not all of them. The table has approximately 11,000 clones, 84% seen once. This entry is derived from a study of blood T cell repertoires in COVID-19. CDR1 is MDHEN, CDR2 SYDVKM, per germline. V was clipped by 6 bases and J by 4 bases, with 10 bases between them. This CDR3 has 13 residues. This receptor was taken from a man aged 45-65 years with active COVID-19. The source material was peripheral blood. This chain uses TRBV28 with TRBJ1-5; D is perhaps TRBD1 (5 bases). The CDR3 region has the DNA TGTGCCAGCAGGGAGGGGAGAAATCAGCCCCAGCATTTT. Its protein product is CASREGRNQPQHF.